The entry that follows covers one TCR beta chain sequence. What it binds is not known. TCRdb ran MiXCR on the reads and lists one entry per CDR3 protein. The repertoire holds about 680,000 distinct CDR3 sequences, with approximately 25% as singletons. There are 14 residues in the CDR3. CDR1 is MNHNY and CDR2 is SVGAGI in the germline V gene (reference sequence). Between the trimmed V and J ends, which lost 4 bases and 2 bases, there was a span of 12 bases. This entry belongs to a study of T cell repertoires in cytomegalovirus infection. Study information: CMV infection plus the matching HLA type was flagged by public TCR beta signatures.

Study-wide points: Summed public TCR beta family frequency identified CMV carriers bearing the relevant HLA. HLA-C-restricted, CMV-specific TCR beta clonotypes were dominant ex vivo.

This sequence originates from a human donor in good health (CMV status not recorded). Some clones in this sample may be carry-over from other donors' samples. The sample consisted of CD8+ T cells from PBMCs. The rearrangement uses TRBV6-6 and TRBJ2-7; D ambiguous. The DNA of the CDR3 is TGTGCCAGCAGTTCGACGGACGTGGCCTACGAGCAGTACTTC. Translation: CASSSTDVAYEQYF.